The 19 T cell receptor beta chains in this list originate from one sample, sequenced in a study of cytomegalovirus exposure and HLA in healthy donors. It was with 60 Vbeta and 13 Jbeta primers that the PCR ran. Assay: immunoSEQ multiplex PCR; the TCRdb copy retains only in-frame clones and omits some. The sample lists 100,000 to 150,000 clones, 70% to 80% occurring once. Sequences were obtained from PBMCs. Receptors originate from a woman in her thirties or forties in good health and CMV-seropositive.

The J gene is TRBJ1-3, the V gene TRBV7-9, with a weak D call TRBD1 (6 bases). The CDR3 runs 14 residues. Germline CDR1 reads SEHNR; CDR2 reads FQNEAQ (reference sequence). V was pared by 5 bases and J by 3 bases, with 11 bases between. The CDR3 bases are TGTGCCAGCAGCCTTACAGGGATTGGAAACACCATATATTTT. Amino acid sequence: CASSLTGIGNTIYF. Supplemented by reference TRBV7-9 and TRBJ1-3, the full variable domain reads DTGVSQNPRHKITKRGQNVTFRCDPISEHNRLYWYRQTLGQGPEFLTYFQNEAQLEKSRLLSDRFSAERPKGSFSTLEIQRTEQGDSAMYLCASSLTGIGNTIYFGEGSWLTVV.

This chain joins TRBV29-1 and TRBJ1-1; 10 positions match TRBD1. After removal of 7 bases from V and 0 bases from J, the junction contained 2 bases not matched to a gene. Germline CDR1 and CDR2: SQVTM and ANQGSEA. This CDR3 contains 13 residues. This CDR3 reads CSGQGAMNTEAFF. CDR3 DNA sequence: TGCAGCGGACAGGGGGCAATGAACACTGAAGCTTTCTTT.

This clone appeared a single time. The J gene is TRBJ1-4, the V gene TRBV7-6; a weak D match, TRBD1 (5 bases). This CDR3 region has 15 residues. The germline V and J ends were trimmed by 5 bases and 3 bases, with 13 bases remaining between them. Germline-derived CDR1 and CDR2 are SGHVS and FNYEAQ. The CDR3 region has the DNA TGTGCCAGCAGCATAATACCGGGGGCTAATGAAAAACTGTTTTTT. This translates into CASSIIPGANEKLFF.

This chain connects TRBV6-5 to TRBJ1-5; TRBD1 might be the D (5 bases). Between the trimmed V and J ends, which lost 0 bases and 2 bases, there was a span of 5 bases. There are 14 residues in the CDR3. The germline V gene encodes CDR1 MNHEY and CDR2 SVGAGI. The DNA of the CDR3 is TGTGCCAGCAGTTACTCAGGGGGCAATCAGCCCCAGCATTTT. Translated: CASSYSGGNQPQHF.

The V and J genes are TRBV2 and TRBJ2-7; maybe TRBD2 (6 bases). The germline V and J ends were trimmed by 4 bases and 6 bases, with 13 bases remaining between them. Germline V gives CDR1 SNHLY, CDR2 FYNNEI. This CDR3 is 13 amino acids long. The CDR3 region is CASSGGLSREQYF. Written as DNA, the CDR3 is TGTGCCAGCAGTGGGGGACTGTCTCGCGAGCAGTACTTC.

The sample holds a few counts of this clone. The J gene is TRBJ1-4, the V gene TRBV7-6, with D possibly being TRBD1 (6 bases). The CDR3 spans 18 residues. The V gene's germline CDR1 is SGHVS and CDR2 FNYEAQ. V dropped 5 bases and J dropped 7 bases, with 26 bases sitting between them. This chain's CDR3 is CASSPRITGSQGGEKLFF. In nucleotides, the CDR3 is TGTGCCAGCAGCCCGAGGATTACAGGGAGCCAAGGAGGTGAAAAACTGTTTTTT.

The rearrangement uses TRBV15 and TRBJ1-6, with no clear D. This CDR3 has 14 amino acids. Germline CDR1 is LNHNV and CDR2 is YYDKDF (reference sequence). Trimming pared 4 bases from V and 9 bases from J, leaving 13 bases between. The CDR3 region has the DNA TGTGCCACCAGCAACCGGCGCGAGGTTTCACCCCTCCACTTT. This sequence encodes CATSNRREVSPLHF.

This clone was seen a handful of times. Here the CDR3 reads CASSRRDSPRGNTGELFF. The CDR3 DNA reads TGTGCCAGCAGCAGACGGGACAGCCCTAGAGGGAACACCGGGGAGCTGTTTTTT. The chain recombines TRBV9 with TRBJ2-2; TRBD1 matches 7 bases. The CDR3 consists of 18 residues. After removal of 4 bases from V and 1 base from J, the junction contained 13 bases not matched to a gene. In germline, CDR1 is SGDLS, CDR2 YYNGEE.

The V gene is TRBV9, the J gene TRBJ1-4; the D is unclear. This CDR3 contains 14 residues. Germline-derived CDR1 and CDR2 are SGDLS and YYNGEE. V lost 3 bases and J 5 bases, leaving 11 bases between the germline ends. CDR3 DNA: TGTGCCAGCAGCGCCGACATTGGGAATGAAAAACTGTTTTTT. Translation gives CASSADIGNEKLFF.

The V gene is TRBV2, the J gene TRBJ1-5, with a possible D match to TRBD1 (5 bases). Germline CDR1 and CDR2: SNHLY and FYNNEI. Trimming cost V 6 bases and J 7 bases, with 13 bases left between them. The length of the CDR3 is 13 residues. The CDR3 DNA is TGTGCCAGCAGGGCAAATGGGGCCCAGCCCCAGCATTTT. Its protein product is CASRANGAQPQHF.

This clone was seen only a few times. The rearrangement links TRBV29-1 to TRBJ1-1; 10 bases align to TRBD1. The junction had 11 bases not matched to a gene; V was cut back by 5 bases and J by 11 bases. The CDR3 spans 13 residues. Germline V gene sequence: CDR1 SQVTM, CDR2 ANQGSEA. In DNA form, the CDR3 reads TGCAGCGTTCCGGGACAGGGGAAAATAGGGGCTTTCTTT. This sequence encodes CSVPGQGKIGAFF. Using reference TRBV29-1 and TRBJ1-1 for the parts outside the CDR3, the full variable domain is SAVISQKPSRDICQRGTSLTIQCQVDSQVTMMFWYRQQPGQSLTLIATANQGSEATYESGFVIDKFPISRPNLTFSTLTVSNMSPEDSSIYLCSVPGQGKIGAFFGQGTRLTVV.

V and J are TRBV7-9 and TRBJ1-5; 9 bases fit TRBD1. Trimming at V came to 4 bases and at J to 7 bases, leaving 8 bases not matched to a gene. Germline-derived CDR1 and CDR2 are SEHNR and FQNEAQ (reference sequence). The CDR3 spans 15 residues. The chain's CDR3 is CASSSGQGVWQPQHF. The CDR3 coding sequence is TGTGCCAGCAGCTCGGGACAGGGAGTGTGGCAGCCCCAGCATTTT. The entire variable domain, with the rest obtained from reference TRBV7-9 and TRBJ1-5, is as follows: DTGVSQNPRHKITKRGQNVTFRCDPISEHNRLYWYRQTLGQGPEFLTYFQNEAQLEKSRLLSDRFSAERPKGSFSTLEIQRTEQGDSAMYLCASSSGQGVWQPQHFGDGTRLSIL.

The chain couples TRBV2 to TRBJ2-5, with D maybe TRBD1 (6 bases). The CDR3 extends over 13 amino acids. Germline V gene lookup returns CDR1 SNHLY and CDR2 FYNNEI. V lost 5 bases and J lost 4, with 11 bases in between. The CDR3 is CASSIVGGETQYF. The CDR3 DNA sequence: TGTGCCAGCAGTATCGTAGGGGGAGAGACCCAGTACTTC.

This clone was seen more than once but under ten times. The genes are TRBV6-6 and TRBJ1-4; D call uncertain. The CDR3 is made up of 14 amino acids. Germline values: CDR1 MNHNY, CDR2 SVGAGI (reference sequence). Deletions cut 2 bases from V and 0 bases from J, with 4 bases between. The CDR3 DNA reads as TGTGCCAGCAGTTACCGGGCAACTAATGAAAAACTGTTTTTT. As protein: CASSYRATNEKLFF.

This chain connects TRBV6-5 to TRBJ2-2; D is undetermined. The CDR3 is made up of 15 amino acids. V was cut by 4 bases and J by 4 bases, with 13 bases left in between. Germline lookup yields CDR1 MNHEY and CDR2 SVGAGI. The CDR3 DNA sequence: TGTGCCAGCAGTTCCCCTCCAGGTGGCACCGGGGAGCTGTTTTTT. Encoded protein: CASSSPPGGTGELFF.

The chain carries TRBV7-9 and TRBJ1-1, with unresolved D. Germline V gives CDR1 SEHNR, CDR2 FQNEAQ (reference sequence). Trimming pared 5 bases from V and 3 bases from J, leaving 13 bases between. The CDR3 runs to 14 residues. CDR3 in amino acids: CASSAVVSDTEAFF. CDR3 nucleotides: TGTGCCAGCAGCGCCGTGGTTTCGGACACTGAAGCTTTCTTT.

CDR3 sequence (DNA): TGTGCCATCGCCGCGGGAGGGGGGGAGTACCAGCCCCAGCATTTT. Protein: CAIAAGGGEYQPQHF. This rearrangement joins TRBV10-3 to TRBJ1-5; perhaps TRBD1 as D (6 bases). CDR1 and CDR2 (germline): ENHRY, SYGVKD. There are 15 residues in the CDR3. Trimming stripped 8 bases from V and 7 bases from J, with 21 bases between.

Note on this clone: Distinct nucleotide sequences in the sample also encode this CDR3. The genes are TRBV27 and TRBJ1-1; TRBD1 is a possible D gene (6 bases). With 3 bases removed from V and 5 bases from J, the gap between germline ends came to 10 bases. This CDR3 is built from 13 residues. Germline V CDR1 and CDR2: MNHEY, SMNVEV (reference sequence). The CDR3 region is CASSFGGATEAFF. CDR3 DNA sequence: TGTGCCAGCAGTTTTGGGGGGGCAACTGAAGCTTTCTTT.

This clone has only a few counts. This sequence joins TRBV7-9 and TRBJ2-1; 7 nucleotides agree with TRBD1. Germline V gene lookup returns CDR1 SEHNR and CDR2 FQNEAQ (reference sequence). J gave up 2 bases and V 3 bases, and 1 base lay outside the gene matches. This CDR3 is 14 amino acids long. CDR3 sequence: CASSLGQTYNEQFF. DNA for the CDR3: TGTGCCAGCAGCTTGGGACAGACCTACAATGAGCAGTTCTTC.